Shown below are 13 T cell receptor beta chains from a single sample sequenced in a study of blood T cell repertoires in COVID-19. Only in-frame clones appear in the TCRdb table, and some are missing; sequencing was by immunoSEQ multiplex PCR. The data hold approximately 240,000 clones, with roughly four fifths observed a single time. Sequencing was done on a sample of peripheral blood. The receptors here all came from a man aged 50 or older with acute or convalescent COVID-19.

The CDR3 spells CASSLGQTGSYTF. The CDR3 region has the DNA TGTGCCAGCAGTTTAGGGCAGACGGGGAGCTACACCTTC. V is TRBV12-3 or TRBV12-4 and J is TRBJ1-2; D uncertain. The ends were cut back, 1 base at V and 9 bases at J, with 12 bases in the middle. There are 13 residues in the CDR3.

This chain joins TRBV6-1 and TRBJ1-2; 9 nucleotides line up with TRBD1. CDR1 and CDR2 from the germline V gene are MNHNS and SASEGT. The V gene end was trimmed by 2 bases and the J gene end by 2 bases; junction bases not matched to a gene: 12. This CDR3 is 18 amino acids long. The CDR3 DNA follows: TGTGCCAGCAGTGAATTTTCGGCTGGGACAGGGAGGAACTATGGCTACACCTTC. It is translated as CASSEFSAGTGRNYGYTF.

This chain connects TRBV19 to TRBJ2-5; possibly TRBD2 for D (6 bases). V shed 3 bases and J shed 4 bases, with 21 bases lying between them. Looked up from germline, CDR1 is LNHDA and CDR2 is SQIVND (reference sequence). The CDR3 runs to 17 residues. This CDR3 is CASSMARGIPGRETQYF. CDR3 DNA: TGTGCCAGTAGTATGGCCCGGGGGATCCCTGGGAGAGAGACCCAGTACTTC. The full variable domain, its missing parts supplied by reference TRBV19 and TRBJ2-5, is DGGITQSPKYLFRKEGQNVTLSCEQNLNHDAMYWYRQDPGQGLRLIYYSQIVNDFQKGDIAEGYSVSREKKESFPLTVTSAQKNPTAFYLCASSMARGIPGRETQYFGPGTRLLVL.

CDR3 loop: CATAGLPAGELFF. The DNA of the CDR3 is TGTGCCACAGCGGGACTCCCGGCGGGGGAGCTGTTTTTT. This sequence joins TRBV24-1 and TRBJ2-2; 7 positions agree with TRBD2. Unmatched junction bases numbered 9, after V lost 10 bases and J lost 8 bases. Germline CDR1 is KGHDR and CDR2 is SFDVKD. The CDR3 totals 13 residues.

V is TRBV7-8 and J is TRBJ2-1; no reliable D call. Germline CDR1 reads SGHVS; CDR2 reads FQNEAQ. The germline V and J ends were trimmed by 7 bases and 3 bases, with 7 bases remaining between them. The CDR3 contains 12 residues. The CDR3 nucleotides are TGTGCCAGCATTTACAGCTACAATGAGCAGTTCTTC. Its translation: CASIYSYNEQFF.

This clone was observed a handful of times. The chain uses TRBV2 and TRBJ1-5; maybe TRBD1 (6 bases). This CDR3 comprises 14 residues. Germline values: CDR1 SNHLY, CDR2 FYNNEI. Trimming left V 6 bases short and J 3 bases short, with 12 bases between. The CDR3 protein is CASRGGGFNQPQHF. The CDR3 region has the DNA TGTGCCAGCAGAGGGGGGGGGTTCAATCAGCCCCAGCATTTT.

CDR3 protein: CASSRWDRVAEAFF. CDR3 bases: TGTGCCAGCAGCAGGTGGGACAGGGTCGCTGAAGCTTTCTTT. The chain combines TRBV5-6 with TRBJ1-1; TRBD1 aligns across 9 bases. Germline values: CDR1 SGHDT, CDR2 YYEEEE. The CDR3 has 14 amino acids. V lost 4 bases and J lost 6; bases outside the gene matches: 7.

This clone showed up just a few times. The V and J genes are TRBV10-3 and TRBJ2-7, with 9 positions matching TRBD1. J gave up 7 bases and V 0 bases, and 4 bases lay outside the gene matches. CDR1 ENHRY and CDR2 SYGVKD come from the germline V gene. There are 14 residues in the CDR3. CDR3: CAISESQGAGEQYF. The DNA of the CDR3 is TGTGCCATCAGTGAGTCACAGGGGGCTGGAGAGCAGTACTTC.

As to this clone: The same CDR3 can be traced to other DNA sequences in this sample. The V call is TRBV6-5, the J call TRBJ1-2; 9 bases are a match to TRBD1. Losses at the gene ends were 2 bases for V and 5 bases for J; bases not matched to a gene: 3. CDR1 MNHEY and CDR2 SVGAGI come from the germline V gene. The CDR3 length is 14 residues. The CDR3 coding sequence is TGTGCCAGCAGTTACGCCGGACAGGGGTATGGCTACACCTTC. As protein: CASSYAGQGYGYTF.

This CDR3 reads CASSLGVAGGNEQYF. The DNA of the CDR3 is TGTGCCAGCAGCTTAGGGGTAGCGGGCGGGAACGAGCAGTACTTC. The chain is built from TRBV7-8 and TRBJ2-7; TRBD2 matches 7 bases. CDR1 SGHVS and CDR2 FQNEAQ come from the germline V gene. The trim removed 1 base at V and 5 bases at J, leaving 8 bases unmatched. The CDR3 covers 15 residues.

The rearrangement joins TRBV7-2 to TRBJ2-3; 10 bases are shared with TRBD2. Germline CDR1 SGHTA, CDR2 FQGNSA. This CDR3 spans 16 amino acids. V was clipped by 4 bases and J by 2 bases; unmatched bases: 6. The CDR3: CASSSLAGGPTDTQYF. In DNA form, the CDR3 reads TGTGCCAGCAGCTCCTTAGCGGGGGGCCCCACAGATACGCAGTATTTT.

The rearrangement uses TRBV7-9 and TRBJ2-3, with TRBD2 identical over 8 bases. In germline, CDR1 is SEHNR, CDR2 FQNEAQ (reference sequence). V shed 5 bases and J 4 bases; nucleotides not matched to a gene: 11. This CDR3 is 16 amino acids long. The CDR3 nucleotides read TGTGCCAGCAGCCAATTAGCGGGACTACCACCAGATACGCAGTATTTT. This gives the protein CASSQLAGLPPDTQYF.

V is TRBV5-1 and J is TRBJ1-5; 8 nucleotides match TRBD1. V gave up 4 bases and J gave up 2 bases; unmatched junction bases: 5. Germline V gene lookup returns CDR1 SGHRS and CDR2 YFSETQ. The CDR3 runs to 15 residues. The CDR3 DNA follows: TGCGCCAGCAGCCCCCAGGGGGCCGGCAATCAGCCCCAGCATTTT. Protein sequence: CASSPQGAGNQPQHF.